One and the same sample provided the 15 T cell receptor beta chains below, sequenced in a study of PD-1 blockade in classical Hodgkin lymphoma (dated by TCRdb to the early 2020s). Libraries were constructed by the immunoSEQ multiplex PCR assay. TCRdb stores this immuneACCESS table with in-frame sequences only. Part of the clones is absent; in the studies checked, under half of the shortfall reflects unresolved V genes, and no reason is known for the rest. In this sample the table shows 20,000 to 25,000 clones, about 64% of which occur a single time. The ten biggest clones cover 5% to 6.5% of the sample. Per the publication, the time point label means: cycle 1 day 1 (C1D1), immediately before nivolumab initiation. Every trial patient had relapsed following autologous stem cell transplantation, and prior brentuximab vedotin exposure was what differed among cohorts A, B and C. The sequences come from peripheral blood mononuclear cells (PBMCs), collected at baseline. These TCRs come from a human donor with classical Hodgkin lymphoma.

The rearrangement joins TRBV2 to TRBJ1-1; 8 nucleotides align to TRBD1. The CDR3 runs 13 residues. CDR1 is SNHLY, CDR2 FYNNEI, per germline. V trimming: 8 bases; J trimming: 5 bases; junction bases outside the gene matches: 7. The CDR3 DNA reads TGTGCCAGCTTCCGACAGGGGTTAACTGAAGCTTTCTTT. This encodes CASFRQGLTEAFF.

The chain couples TRBV15 to TRBJ2-6, with no clear D. Trimming removed 3 bases at V and 0 bases at J, with 6 bases between. There are 15 residues in the CDR3. Germline lookup yields CDR1 LNHNV and CDR2 YYDKDF (reference sequence). The CDR3 sequence is CATSRGFSGANVLTF. The CDR3 DNA follows: TGTGCCACCAGCAGGGGGTTCTCTGGGGCCAACGTCCTGACTTTC. The complete variable domain, with remaining parts taken from reference TRBV15 and TRBJ2-6, reads DAMVIQNPRYQVTQFGKPVTLSCSQTLNHNVMYWYQQKSSQAPKLLFHYYDKDFNNEADTPDNFQSRRPNTSFCFLDIRSPGLGDTAMYLCATSRGFSGANVLTFGAGSRLTVL.

CDR3 sequence (DNA): TGTGCCAGCGGGAAACGGGACAGAAATTCACCCCTCCACTTT. This codes for CASGKRDRNSPLHF. The chain uses TRBV6-5 and TRBJ1-6; 7 nucleotides match TRBD1. CDR3 length: 14 amino acids. The J segment lost 7 bases and the V segment lost 8 bases, leaving 8 bases of the junction unmatched. Germline lookup yields CDR1 MNHEY and CDR2 SVGAGI.

The CDR3 spells CASSSGTGDDQPQHF. DNA for the CDR3: TGTGCCAGCAGTTCCGGGACAGGGGACGATCAGCCCCAGCATTTT. This chain connects TRBV28 to TRBJ1-5, with 10 nucleotides matching TRBD1. Germline V gene data show CDR1 as MDHEN and CDR2 as SYDVKM. This CDR3 comprises 15 residues. V dropped 4 bases and J dropped 5; count of bases not matched to a gene: 5. The full variable domain, completed using reference TRBV28 and TRBJ1-5, is DVKVTQSSRYLVKRTGEKVFLECVQDMDHENMFWYRQDPGLGLRLIYFSYDVKMKEKGDIPEGYSVSREKKERFSLILESASTNQTSMYLCASSSGTGDDQPQHFGDGTRLSIL.

The chain has TRBV6-6 and TRBJ1-2; D remains unclear. The V end lost 9 bases, the J end lost 5 bases, and 13 bases lay between the germline ends. CDR1 is MNHNY, CDR2 SVGAGI, per germline (reference sequence). The CDR3 consists of 12 residues. CDR3 sequence reads: CASALGGYGYTF. In DNA, the CDR3 is TGTGCCAGTGCCCTGGGTGGATATGGCTACACCTTC.

The J gene is TRBJ2-1, the V gene TRBV4-2; TRBD1 or TRBD2 may be the D gene (5 bases each). The CDR3 runs 16 residues. Germline V CDR1 and CDR2: LGHNA, YNFKEQ. Deletions cut 0 bases from V and 4 bases from J, with 13 bases between. CDR3 DNA sequence: TGTGCCAGCAGCCAAGATCCGGGACGGAATTACAATGAGCAGTTCTTC. It is translated as CASSQDPGRNYNEQFF.

The rearrangement joins TRBV10-1 to TRBJ2-7, with a weak D call TRBD2 (5 bases). CDR1 and CDR2 (germline): WNHNN, SYGVQD (reference sequence). The CDR3 runs 16 residues. V lost 10 bases, J lost 5 bases, and 27 bases lay in between. CDR3 DNA sequence: TGCGCCACCCGGTATGAGGGCGGCACCCCCGTCGACGAGCAGTACTTC. Translating gives CATRYEGGTPVDEQYF.

In DNA, the CDR3 is TGTGCCAGCAGTGAAGCCCTAAGGCCCCGAGCTTTCTTT. Translated, it gives CASSEALRPRAFF. The chain couples TRBV6-1 to TRBJ1-1, with D hard to call. This CDR3 contains 13 residues. V was trimmed by 0 bases and J by 10 bases, leaving 12 bases between them. The germline CDR1 and CDR2 sequences are MNHNS and SASEGT.

The V and J genes are TRBV30 and TRBJ1-3; no reliable D call. Trimming removed 3 bases from V and 2 bases from J, with 8 bases in between. CDR1 is GTSNPN and CDR2 is SVGIG in the germline V gene (reference sequence). The CDR3 runs to 13 residues. The CDR3 is CAWRPGAGNTIYF. The CDR3 DNA is TGTGCCTGGAGACCTGGGGCTGGAAACACCATATATTTT.

The chain carries TRBV11-2 and TRBJ2-7; maybe TRBD1 (6 bases). The CDR3 contains 15 residues. Germline CDR1 reads SGHAT; CDR2 reads FQNNGV. V was shortened by 2 bases and J by 0 bases, with 11 bases between the two germline ends. The DNA of the CDR3 is TGTGCCAGCAGCTTACAGGGGCAGGTCTCCTACGAGCAGTACTTC. This translates into CASSLQGQVSYEQYF.

The chain has TRBV19 and TRBJ1-5, with D unresolved. This CDR3 is built from 15 residues. Germline CDR1 reads LNHDA; CDR2 reads SQIVND (reference sequence). The germline V and J ends were trimmed by 8 bases and 0 bases, with 14 bases remaining between them. CDR3 loop: CASDGGHYSNQPQHF. The CDR3 region has the DNA TGTGCCAGTGATGGCGGCCATTATAGCAATCAGCCCCAGCATTTT.

As for this clone: A read error may account for a junction end that differs from germline. This chain connects TRBV28 to TRBJ2-1; 14 bases map to TRBD2. Germline V gene lookup returns CDR1 MDHEN and CDR2 SYDVKM. The CDR3 loop spans 16 amino acids. The DNA of the CDR3 is TGTGCCAGCATTTTAGAGCCGGGACTAGCGGGAGTTGAGCAGTTCTTC. Translation gives CASILEPGLAGVEQFF.

A few counts support this clone. The J gene is TRBJ1-6, the V gene TRBV2; 8 nucleotides line up with TRBD1. From germline, CDR1 is SNHLY and CDR2 FYNNEI. CDR3 length: 18 residues. Losses at the gene ends were 3 bases for V and 3 bases for J; bases not matched to a gene: 10. In nucleotides, the CDR3 is TGTGCCAGCAGTGACAGGGGGCGCCCCCCAATCTATAATTCACCCCTCCACTTT. Its translation: CASSDRGRPPIYNSPLHF. Combining the CDR3 with reference TRBV2 and TRBJ1-6 gives the whole variable domain EPEVTQTPSHQVTQMGQEVILRCVPISNHLYFYWYRQILGQKVEFLVSFYNNEISEKSEIFDDQFSVERPDGSNFTLKIRSTKLEDSAMYFCASSDRGRPPIYNSPLHFGNGTRLTVT.

The V gene is TRBV5-1, the J gene TRBJ1-6; D possibly corresponds to TRBD1 (5 bases). The length of the CDR3 is 15 residues. The V and J ends lost 3 bases and 10 bases respectively, with 17 bases between them. CDR1 and CDR2 (germline): SGHRS, YFSETQ. CDR3 sequence (DNA): TGCGCCAGCAGCTCCGGAAGGGACGGGGGGTCACCCCTCCACTTT. This translates into CASSSGRDGGSPLHF. Full variable domain (remainder filled in from reference TRBV5-1 and TRBJ1-6): KAGVTQTPRYLIKTRGQQVTLSCSPISGHRSVSWYQQTPGQGLQFLFEYFSETQRNKGNFPGRFSGRQFSNSRSEMNVSTLELGDSALYLCASSSGRDGGSPLHFGNGTRLTVT.

The chain recombines TRBV28 with TRBJ2-7; TRBD1 matches at 7 bases. V lost 5 bases and J lost 4; bases outside the gene matches: 2. This CDR3 is built from 12 residues. In germline, CDR1 is MDHEN, CDR2 SYDVKM. The CDR3 is CASSPGGYEQYF. The CDR3 nucleotides read TGTGCCAGCAGTCCAGGGGGTTACGAGCAGTACTTC.